The 10 T cell receptor beta chains presented below share a single source sample, sequenced in a study of cytomegalovirus exposure and HLA in healthy donors (dated by TCRdb to about 2017). The library came from the immunoSEQ multiplex PCR assay. The multiplex PCR relied on a mix of 60 forward primers for TCR Vbeta segments and 13 reverse primers for TCR Jbeta segments. Drawn from immuneACCESS, this table holds only the in-frame rearrangements with V and J called that TCRdb kept. Clones are partly lost; checked studies trace under half to an unresolved V gene and leave the rest unexplained. Across this sample there are about 160,000 clones, with less than 85% seen only once. The biggest ten clones account for around 1.5% of the sample. The sequencing sample was made of PBMCs. All receptors come from a man between 60 and 75 years old in good health and CMV-seronegative.

This clone appeared once. V usage is TRBV5-1 and J usage is TRBJ2-5; D is possibly TRBD1 (5 bases). V was cut by 3 bases and J by 0 bases, with 9 bases left in between. The length of the CDR3 is 14 residues. Per germline, CDR1 SGHRS and CDR2 YFSETQ. CDR3 amino acids: CASSSRVNQETQYF. Written as DNA, the CDR3 is TGCGCCAGCAGCTCCAGGGTCAACCAAGAGACCCAGTACTTC.

V and J are TRBV9 and TRBJ2-1, with 15 nucleotides matching TRBD2. The CDR3 totals 21 residues. J was trimmed by 1 base and V by 3 bases; bases with no gene match: 14. Germline CDR1 is SGDLS and CDR2 is YYNGEE. DNA of the CDR3: TGTGCCAGCAGCGCCCGCACCCGGACTAGCGGGGGGGAAGGGTCCTACAATGAGCAGTTCTTC. It translates to CASSARTRTSGGEGSYNEQFF.

The CDR3 DNA is TGTGCCAGCAGCTCGGACAGGGGGGGACAAGAGACCCAGTACTTC. It yields the protein CASSSDRGGQETQYF. The chain uses TRBV5-8 and TRBJ2-5, with TRBD1 identical over 10 bases. The CDR3 length is 15 residues. V lost 3 bases and J lost 2; bases outside the gene matches: 4. Germline assignment: CDR1 SGHTS and CDR2 YDEGEE.

The chain couples TRBV28 to TRBJ2-1; 7 positions match TRBD1. The V gene end was trimmed by 6 bases and the J gene end by 8 bases; junction bases not matched to a gene: 7. The V gene's germline CDR1 is MDHEN and CDR2 SYDVKM. This CDR3 region has 13 residues. The CDR3 loop reads CASRATGIHEQFF. The DNA of the CDR3 is TGTGCCAGCAGGGCGACAGGGATACATGAGCAGTTCTTC.

This rearrangement joins TRBV27 to TRBJ2-2; TRBD1 matches 8 bases. Germline V lookup: CDR1 MNHEY, CDR2 SMNVEV (reference sequence). V lost 5 bases and J lost 2; bases outside the gene matches: 7. This CDR3 is built from 16 residues. In DNA form, the CDR3 reads TGTGCCAGCAGTCGAGCAGGGGGCCAAAACACCGGGGAGCTGTTTTTT. It codes for CASSRAGGQNTGELFF.

With respect to this clone: Different DNA sequences within this sample yield the same CDR3. The chain carries TRBV6-5 and TRBJ1-2; 10 bases align to TRBD1. The ends lost 0 bases at V and 4 bases at J; junction bases unmatched: 5. CDR1 and CDR2 from the germline V gene are MNHEY and SVGAGI. CDR3 length: 16 amino acids. CDR3 DNA: TGTGCCAGCAGTTACTCGCGGACAGGGGGAGGCTATGGCTACACCTTC. It codes for CASSYSRTGGGYGYTF.

Worth noting for this clone: At one of its ends the junction is not consistent with the germline gene, which may arise from a read error. V gene TRBV7-9 combines with J gene TRBJ1-4; possible D gene TRBD1, 5 bases. This CDR3 is 14 amino acids long. Per germline, CDR1 SEHNR and CDR2 FQNEAQ (reference sequence). The CDR3 nucleotides read TGTTCCAGCAGCTCCCGCAGGGCAAGTGAAAAACTGTTTTTT. Translation gives CSSSSRRASEKLFF.

This chain joins TRBV30 and TRBJ1-1, with TRBD1 matching over 10 bases. There are 14 residues in the CDR3. The V and J ends lost 2 bases and 4 bases, in that order; junction bases with no gene match: 4. Germline V CDR1 and CDR2: GTSNPN, SVGIG (reference sequence). CDR3 bases: TGTGCCTGGAGTCGGGGACAGGGGACCACTGAAGCTTTCTTT. Protein sequence: CAWSRGQGTTEAFF.

This chain uses TRBV4-3 with TRBJ2-7; D perhaps matches TRBD2 (6 bases). The CDR3 consists of 14 residues. The germline CDR1 and CDR2 sequences are LGHNA and YSLEER. Trimming pared 1 base from V and 7 bases from J, leaving 14 bases between. The CDR3 loop reads CASSQVPHGGEQYF. In DNA, the CDR3 is TGCGCCAGCAGCCAAGTTCCGCACGGAGGGGAGCAGTACTTC.

This clone was found once. The sample carries other DNA sequences with the same CDR3. The chain uses TRBV18 and TRBJ1-1; 7 nucleotides agree with TRBD1. V lost 1 base, J lost 4 bases, and 0 bases stayed unmatched. CDR3 length: 13 amino acids. Germline loops: CDR1 KGHSH, CDR2 LQKENI. CDR3 DNA sequence: TGTGCCAGCTCACCACAGGGGGCCACTGAAGCTTTCTTT. Translated: CASSPQGATEAFF.